Given below is one T cell receptor beta chain in context. Its recognized antigen is unknown. Qualities for individual bases were not recorded, and no much larger clone is one base off. Using the deep immunoSEQ assay, TCR CDR3 regions were amplified from genomic DNA by multiplex PCR. Genomic DNA extracted from each cell subset was distributed evenly over all wells of several immunoSEQ 96-well plates, and each plate served as one replicate. For sorted subsets, each replicate PCR was loaded with about 200 ng genomic DNA, equivalent to 25,000 to 35,000 T cell genomes. Purified libraries were measured with a Qubit 3.0 fluorometer, size-checked on a Bioanalyzer 2100, and measured again with the KAPA Library Quantification kit. A separate single-read 150-cycle Illumina NextSeq 550 flow cell was used to sequence each immunoSEQ 96-well plate. The authors' analysis ran thus. The immunoSEQ output contained only junctional sequences without quality scores, so filtering could not match that applied to full-length reads. To assign V/J genes and CDR3, sequences were annotated against IMGT germline references using PyIR, a Python wrapper for IgBLAST v1.9. Reads were removed for weak V/J assignments (E-value above 1e-6), missing CDR3, stop codons, out-of-frame junctions, or ambiguous translated residues. A V3J clonotype was defined by an identical inferred V gene, J gene, and CDR3 amino acid sequence. The percentage overlap between two repertoires was calculated by dividing the number of shared unique clonotypes by the size of the smaller repertoire. Richness of each repertoire was evaluated using RTK rarefaction, the Chao1 estimator, and Recon v2.1 estimates of unobserved clonotypes. Generation probabilities were computed with OLGA for all TCRbeta clonotypes obtained by the gDNA method from several donors. Imported from immuneACCESS, the table was reduced by TCRdb to in-frame sequences with V and J called. These copies leave out some clones; in studies compared against another copy, an unresolved V gene accounts for under half, and the cause of the remainder is not known. V and J calls and clone size are copied from that table; D and trimming were computed from the DNA. The sample profile shows 2,500,000 or so clones; 85% to 95% of them were found once. The ten largest clonotypes hold 0.37% of the sample.

The sample is drawn from a study of shared clonotypes between healthy human individuals (dated by TCRdb to the early 2020s). For the study in its entirety: Three men and a couple of women, aged 18 to 49 years, made up the cohort. For each donor, CD4 naive and CD4 memory were each given three plates, CD8 naive was given two plates, and CD8 memory was given one plate. Each donor's leukapheresis produced roughly between roughly 0.85 and 9.5 billion PBMCs. To estimate repertoire size and how much clonotypes are shared between individuals, the study performed deep sequencing of blood TCR repertoires from a few healthy adults. Different laboratories and diverse techniques were used to prepare libraries and sequence TCR repertoires, to increase sequencing depth and limit assay-specific biases. General conclusions and limits of the study: When four donors were compared, the shared fraction of clonotypes was about 5.4% for naive CD4, 3.5% to 4% for naive CD8, about 2.5% for memory CD4, and 0.35% to 0.5% for memory CD8. Rarefaction of sorted-subset datasets indicated incomplete sequencing despite the large sequencing depth. Sampling was restricted to blood, and TCR repertoires in tissue are likely to differ from TCR repertoires in blood. Naive subsets generally had larger estimated clonotype richness than memory subsets. The genetic and exposure-history diversity represented was limited by the small number of donors. Pairwise subsampling led to the expectation that sequencing depth would affect the degree of clonotype sharing among donors. Compared with non-shared clonotypes, the clonotypes found in all four sorted-subset donors had higher generation probabilities.

Donors were healthy HIV-negative adults with no recently reported acute infections or vaccinations. All donors were Caucasian adults living in Nashville, Tennessee, USA. CD4+ T cells were enriched through magnetic negative selection, after which naive cells were positively selected on CD45RA and the remaining negative fraction served as the memory subset. Blood was collected by leukapheresis, and PBMCs were isolated by Ficoll-Histopaque density gradient centrifugation and then cryopreserved in liquid nitrogen vapor phase. Analytical flow cytometry was used to check the purity and quantity of each magnetically sorted T cell population. Each sorted fraction had its genomic DNA isolated and then quantified by UV absorbance on a Nanodrop 2000c. The CDR3 sequence holds 15 residues, the cysteine and phenylalanine included. Here the CDR3 DNA is all that survives: 45 bases in frame from base 1. The germline V gene encodes CDR1 GTSNPN and CDR2 SVGIG (reference sequence). A distance of 14 bases separates the germline ends of V and J, which lose 3 bases and 3 bases respectively.

The rearranged chain carries TRBV30 and TRBJ2-2; 6 matching bases give a weak D call of TRBD2. This TCR derives from a young man in good health. Some clones in this sample may be carry-over from other donors' samples. Input material: naive CD4+ T cells from PBMCs. The cell subset or site label corresponds to: CD45RA+ positively selected. The CDR3 region has the sequence CAWRELWGDTGELFF. The DNA reads as follows: TGTGCCTGGAGAGAACTTTGGGGGGACACCGGGGAGCTGTTTTTT.